These T cell receptor beta chains were read from a single sample in a study of blood T cell repertoires in COVID-19. TCRdb keeps only in-frame clones here, not all; method: immunoSEQ multiplex PCR. This sample carries 400,000 or so clones, around nine tenths of them seen once, and the ten largest clones take 1.5% to 1.7%. Material: peripheral blood. These receptor sequences come from a woman aged 40 to 55 with COVID-19, enrolled during active disease. The CDR3 runs from the conserved cysteine through the conserved F or W.

>TRBV7-9|TRBJ2-7
CASSLAGRAGSIREQYF
>TRBV23-1|TRBJ2-2
CASSSGGKAGELFF
>TRBV5-1|TRBJ2-2
CASSPNTGGDTGELFF
>TRBV27|TRBJ1-2
CASTSLQAIEYGYTF
>TRBV6-2/TRBV6-3|TRBJ1-4
CASSWGRFGTNEKLFF
>TRBV18|TRBJ1-2
CASSPSSGGITNYGYTF
>TRBV27|TRBJ2-3
CASRRVGDTQYF
>TRBV18|TRBJ1-2
CASSPVPDRGTRYGYTF
>TRBV2|TRBJ1-1
CASQRGWDTEAFF
>TRBV7-9|TRBJ2-3
CASSLTSGGTDTQYF
>TRBV5-1|TRBJ1-1
CASSVMGGVNTEAFF
>TRBV7-2|TRBJ1-4
CASSSGQGNEKLFF
>TRBV10-3|TRBJ1-1
CAIGNQVGPGTEAFF
>TRBV5-4|TRBJ2-3
CASSFKREWRTDTQYF